The rows below give T cell receptor beta chains drawn from one sample of a study of cytomegalovirus exposure and HLA in healthy donors. Sequencing was performed with immunoSEQ multiplex PCR; in TCRdb, only in-frame clones are kept and a portion is missing. The sample carries roughly 250,000 clones, roughly two thirds recorded once. Material for sequencing was PBMCs. The receptors stem from a female donor in good health and CMV-seronegative. CDR3s include the opening cysteine and the closing phenylalanine or tryptophan. D genes are given only for firm matches. Only some rows state a clone size, as once, few, many or a class for expanded clones.

clone_size | j_call | d_call | v_call | cdr3_aa | cdr3_nt
few | TRBJ2-1 | . | TRBV9 | CASSGEGQAHNEQFF | TGTGCCAGCAGCGGGGAGGGACAGGCCCACAATGAGCAGTTCTTC
. | TRBJ1-6 | . | TRBV6-1 | CASRIPGHYSPLHF | TGTGCCAGCAGGATCCCGGGACACTATTCACCCCTCCACTTT
few | TRBJ2-1 | TRBD2 | TRBV5-1 | CASSLRSSGRLPYNEQFF | TGCGCCAGCAGCTTGAGGAGTAGCGGGAGACTCCCCTACAATGAGCAGTTCTTC
. | TRBJ2-2 | . | TRBV4-1 | CASSQIARGNTGELFF | TGCGCCAGCAGCCAGATCGCCAGGGGTAACACCGGGGAGCTGTTTTTT
. | TRBJ2-2 | TRBD2 | TRBV9 | CASSVASGRVAGELFF | TGTGCCAGCAGCGTAGCAAGCGGGAGGGTCGCCGGGGAGCTGTTTTTT
. | TRBJ1-1 | . | TRBV7-9 | CASSLVEGPEAFF | TGTGCCAGCAGCTTAGTCGAGGGCCCTGAAGCTTTCTTT
. | TRBJ2-1 | . | TRBV29-1 | CSAKDSTPPGEQFF | TGCAGCGCTAAGGACAGCACCCCTCCGGGAGAGCAGTTCTTC
. | TRBJ1-1 | . | TRBV2 | CASSVDSNTEAFF | TGTGCCAGCAGCGTTGACAGCAACACTGAAGCTTTCTTT
. | TRBJ2-7 | . | TRBV5-6 | CASSLDRSYEQYF | TGTGCCAGCAGCTTGGATCGGTCCTACGAGCAGTACTTC
. | TRBJ2-1 | TRBD2 | TRBV27 | CASSLSIPTTSGERNEQFF | TGTGCCAGCAGTTTATCGATCCCCACAACTAGCGGGGAGAGGAATGAGCAGTTCTTC
few | TRBJ2-6 | . | TRBV11-2 | CASSFGQSGANVLTF | TGTGCCAGCAGCTTTGGACAGTCTGGGGCCAACGTCCTGACTTTC
once | TRBJ2-2 | . | TRBV5-6 | CASSFGSNTGELFF | TGTGCCAGCAGCTTCGGTTCGAACACCGGGGAGCTGTTTTTT
once | TRBJ1-1 | . | TRBV6-1 | CASSAGVRTEAFF | TGTGCCAGCAGCGCGGGGGTCCGCACTGAAGCTTTCTTT
. | TRBJ2-1 | TRBD2 | TRBV19 | CASSIRDFGTSGSLVGEQFF | TGTGCCAGTAGTATAAGGGATTTCGGGACTAGCGGGAGTTTGGTGGGCGAGCAGTTCTTC
few | TRBJ2-1 | . | TRBV28 | CASSLSEGGSYNEQFF | TGTGCCAGCAGTTTATCGGAGGGAGGCTCCTACAATGAGCAGTTCTTC
. | TRBJ2-1 | TRBD2 | TRBV9 | CASSVRTSARSSYNEQFF | TGTGCCAGCAGCGTCAGGACTAGCGCCAGAAGCTCCTACAATGAGCAGTTCTTC
. | TRBJ2-7 | TRBD1 | TRBV7-2 | CASSPGDRRYEQYF | TGTGCCAGCAGCCCAGGGGACAGACGATACGAGCAGTACTTC
. | TRBJ1-6 | . | TRBV10-3 | CAISESYRSPLHF | TGTGCCATCAGTGAGTCCTACCGGTCACCCCTCCACTTT
. | TRBJ1-2 | . | TRBV18 | CASSPSTEGYGYTF | TGTGCCAGCTCCCCCTCGACGGAGGGCTATGGCTACACCTTC
. | TRBJ1-1 | . | TRBV7-9 | CASTGVFMNTEAFF | TGTGCCAGCACCGGGGTCTTCATGAACACTGAAGCTTTCTTT
. | TRBJ1-2 | TRBD1 | TRBV28 | CASSEGQGLYGYTF | TGTGCCAGCAGTGAGGGACAGGGTCTTTATGGCTACACCTTC
. | TRBJ2-1 | . | TRBV5-8 | CASSSGGYEQFF | TGTGCCAGCAGCTCTGGAGGATACGAGCAGTTCTTC
once | TRBJ2-7 | . | TRBV6-1 | CASSETRYEQYF | TGTGCCAGCAGTGAAACCCGGTACGAGCAGTACTTC
. | TRBJ2-2 | . | TRBV5-1 | CASSLAANTGELFF | TGCGCCAGCAGCTTGGCCGCGAACACCGGGGAGCTGTTTTTT
. | TRBJ2-3 | . | TRBV4-1 | CASTISRTDTQYF | TGCGCCAGCACCATCAGCAGGACAGATACGCAGTATTTT
. | TRBJ1-2 | . | TRBV15 | CATSRQDYYGYTF | TGTGCCACCAGCAGACAGGACTACTATGGCTACACCTTC
. | TRBJ2-5 | . | TRBV28 | CASLAGKETQYF | TGTGCCTCTCTGGCCGGGAAAGAGACCCAGTACTTC
. | TRBJ1-2 | TRBD1 | TRBV5-1 | CASSPSSGTGMGYTF | TGCGCCAGCAGCCCCAGTTCTGGGACAGGGATGGGCTACACCTTC
. | TRBJ2-7 | . | TRBV10-3 | CAISEAPVFSYEQYF | TGTGCCATCAGTGAGGCCCCAGTCTTTTCCTACGAGCAGTACTTC
. | TRBJ1-1 | . | TRBV2 | CASSETTVSTEAFF | TGTGCCAGCAGTGAAACCACAGTGAGCACTGAAGCTTTCTTT
. | TRBJ2-1 | TRBD2 | TRBV11-3 | CASSLVSGSIDEQFF | TGTGCCAGCAGCTTAGTTAGCGGGAGCATCGATGAGCAGTTCTTC
. | TRBJ2-7 | TRBD2 | TRBV27 | CASSVVLAGYYEQYF | TGTGCCAGCAGTGTGGTTCTAGCGGGATACTACGAGCAGTACTTC
. | TRBJ2-5 | TRBD2 | TRBV10-2 | CASRELGGEETQYF | TGCGCCAGCAGGGAGCTGGGGGGGGAGGAGACCCAGTACTTC
few | TRBJ2-7 | TRBD1 | TRBV5-6 | CASSSWTGPHYEQYF | TGTGCCAGCAGCTCTTGGACAGGGCCCCACTACGAGCAGTACTTC
. | TRBJ1-5 | . | TRBV27 | CASSSIQLNQPQHF | TGTGCCAGCAGTTCGATACAGCTCAATCAGCCCCAGCATTTT
. | TRBJ2-1 | TRBD2 | TRBV25-1 | CASSPQGSGTNEQFF | TGTGCCAGCAGTCCCCAGGGTAGCGGGACCAATGAGCAGTTCTTC
few | TRBJ2-1 | TRBD2 | TRBV7-9 | CSSSFTGRANEQFF | TGTTCCAGCAGCTTTACCGGGAGGGCCAATGAGCAGTTCTTC
. | TRBJ2-3 | . | TRBV7-8 | CASSHKTDTQYF | TGTGCCAGCAGCCACAAAACAGATACGCAGTATTTT
. | TRBJ2-2 | TRBD1 | TRBV30 | CAWSVGQGFAGELFF | TGTGCCTGGAGTGTAGGACAGGGATTCGCCGGGGAGCTGTTTTTT
. | TRBJ2-1 | . | TRBV7-9 | CSSSRPTDNSSYNEQFF | TGTTCCAGCAGTCGACCCACAGATAACAGCTCCTACAATGAGCAGTTCTTC
. | TRBJ2-1 | TRBD2 | TRBV5-1 | CASSSGLGLAWKFF | TGCGCCAGCAGCAGCGGGCTGGGACTAGCGTGGAAGTTCTTC
. | TRBJ2-2 | TRBD2 | TRBV5-6 | CASSSDTSGRADGELFF | TGTGCCAGCAGCTCAGATACTAGCGGGAGGGCCGACGGGGAGCTGTTTTTT
once | TRBJ2-1 | TRBD1 | TRBV25-1 | CASSPRDRGRNEQFF | TGTGCCAGCAGTCCCCGGGACAGGGGAAGAAATGAGCAGTTCTTC
. | TRBJ1-2 | . | TRBV5-1 | CASSWGEVNYGYTF | TGCGCCAGCAGCTGGGGGGAGGTGAACTATGGCTACACCTTC
. | TRBJ2-3 | TRBD2 | TRBV7-2 | CASSESGRTDTQYF | TGTGCCAGCAGCGAAAGCGGGAGGACAGATACGCAGTATTTT